The next 31 T cell receptor beta chains were all read from a single sample in a study of cytomegalovirus exposure and HLA in healthy donors. With 60 Vbeta and 13 Jbeta primers, the PCR was carried out. Assay: immunoSEQ multiplex PCR; the TCRdb copy retains only in-frame clones and omits some. The table shows about 50,000 clones, with roughly four fifths occurring only once. Specimen: PBMCs. The receptors originated from a boy between 10 and 17 years old in good health and CMV-seropositive.

Of note for this clone: An end of the junction differs from the germline gene, which may be a read error. This sequence joins TRBV11-3 and TRBJ1-2; 8 bases line up with TRBD1. The CDR3 contains 13 residues. Germline V lookup: CDR1 SGHNT, CDR2 YENEEA. The CDR3: CASSLGLGRQGRF. In DNA form, the CDR3 reads TGTGCCAGCAGCTTAGGACTGGGGCGACAGGGGCGTTTC. Complete variable domain (other parts from reference TRBV11-3 and TRBJ1-2): EAGVVQSPRYKIIEKKQPVAFWCNPISGHNTLYWYLQNLGQGPELLIRYENEEAVDDSQLPKDRFSAERLKGVDSTLKIQPAELGDSAVYLCASSLGLGRQGRFGSGTRLTVV.

CDR3 sequence: CASSLSSGGTDTQYF. Here the CDR3 DNA reads TGTGCCAGCAGCTTATCCAGCGGGGGGACAGATACGCAGTATTTT. The chain uses TRBV7-2 and TRBJ2-3, with 9 bases lining up with TRBD2. The germline gives CDR1 SGHTA, CDR2 FQGNSA. The V gene end was trimmed by 2 bases and the J gene end by 3 bases; junction bases not matched to a gene: 3. This CDR3 spans 15 amino acids.

The chain recombines TRBV28 with TRBJ1-1; maybe TRBD1 (5 bases). The germline CDR1 and CDR2 sequences are MDHEN and SYDVKM. This CDR3 spans 17 amino acids. Trimming cost V 5 bases and J 3 bases, with 22 bases left between them. In nucleotides, the CDR3 is TGTGCCAGCAGTCCTGCCGGGACTCGAAATTGGGACACTGAAGCTTTCTTT. It encodes CASSPAGTRNWDTEAFF.

V is TRBV29-1 and J is TRBJ2-5; TRBD1 agrees at 8 bases. TRBJ2-7 matches the DNA end more closely, so the J call is doubtful. The germline gives CDR1 SQVTM, CDR2 ANQGSEA. This CDR3 comprises 14 residues. CDR3 nucleotides: TGCAGCGTTGACGTCGGGCAGGGGGCAGGCGAGCAGTACTTC. It is translated as CSVDVGQGAGEQYF.

The chain employs TRBV5-8 and TRBJ1-5, with a tentative D call TRBD1 (5 bases). The CDR3 contains 17 residues. V lost 5 bases and J lost 1, with 19 bases in between. Germline assignment: CDR1 SGHTS and CDR2 YDEGEE. The CDR3 region is CASRWNWGEGSNQPQHF. The CDR3 DNA reads as TGTGCCAGCAGGTGGAACTGGGGGGAAGGAAGCAATCAGCCCCAGCATTTT.

The chain recombines TRBV6-5 with TRBJ1-1, with TRBD1 as a possible D gene (6 bases). CDR1 is MNHEY, CDR2 SVGAGI, per germline. The V end was cut by 8 bases, the J end by 6 bases, with 13 bases between. The CDR3 sequence is 12 residues long. The CDR3 reads CASLRGGSEAFF. In DNA form, the CDR3 reads TGTGCCAGCCTGAGGGGGGGGTCTGAAGCTTTCTTT.

This clone was seen more than once but under ten times. The V and J genes are TRBV9 and TRBJ2-5; D may be TRBD1 (5 bases). Germline loops: CDR1 SGDLS, CDR2 YYNGEE. This CDR3 spans 13 amino acids. V lost 3 bases, J lost 4 bases, and 10 bases lay in between. The CDR3 reads CASSGGLGETQYF. DNA of the CDR3: TGTGCCAGCAGCGGGGGCTTGGGAGAGACCCAGTACTTC.

This clone was counted once. The V call is TRBV4-1, the J call TRBJ1-4; 7 nucleotides agree with TRBD1. The germline V gene has CDR1 MGHRA and CDR2 YSYEKL. This CDR3 contains 14 residues. V lost 3 bases, J lost 8 bases, and 6 bases stayed unmatched. CDR3 loop: CASSQQGVREKLFF. CDR3 DNA sequence: TGCGCCAGCAGCCAGCAGGGGGTGCGAGAAAAACTGTTTTTT.

A note on this clone: At one of its ends the junction is not consistent with the germline gene, which may arise from a read error. V gene TRBV7-9 combines with J gene TRBJ2-2, with a tentative D call TRBD2 (6 bases). Germline V gives CDR1 SEHNR, CDR2 FQNEAQ (reference sequence). This CDR3 region has 17 residues. The CDR3 DNA is TGTTCCAGCAGCTTAGGGACTGCGCATTGGGATACCGGGGAGCTGTTTTTT. This translates into CSSSLGTAHWDTGELFF.

V gene TRBV7-9 combines with J gene TRBJ2-3; TRBD2 aligns across 9 bases. Germline CDR1 reads SEHNR; CDR2 reads FQNEAQ (reference sequence). V lost 2 bases and J lost 6; bases outside the gene matches: 9. The CDR3 sequence is 16 residues long. The CDR3 sequence is CASSLNLIAGADTQYF. CDR3 bases: TGTGCCAGCAGCTTAAATCTGATAGCGGGGGCGGATACGCAGTATTTT. Supplemented by reference TRBV7-9 and TRBJ2-3, the full variable domain reads DTGVSQNPRHKITKRGQNVTFRCDPISEHNRLYWYRQTLGQGPEFLTYFQNEAQLEKSRLLSDRFSAERPKGSFSTLEIQRTEQGDSAMYLCASSLNLIAGADTQYFGPGTRLTVL.

The V call is TRBV5-1, the J call TRBJ1-1; weak D call: TRBD1 (6 bases). The V end was cut by 3 bases, the J end by 0 bases, with 12 bases between. In germline, CDR1 is SGHRS, CDR2 YFSETQ. The CDR3 contains 15 residues. Here the CDR3 reads CASSSLRGLNTEAFF. Written as DNA, the CDR3 is TGCGCCAGCAGCTCTCTCAGGGGATTGAACACTGAAGCTTTCTTT.

The rearrangement uses TRBV6-5 and TRBJ1-6; D not certain. Germline V gene lookup returns CDR1 MNHEY and CDR2 SVGAGI. The CDR3 runs to 16 residues. Deletions cut 4 bases from V and 4 bases from J, with 14 bases between. CDR3 amino acids: CASSSRGREYNSPLHF. CDR3 DNA: TGTGCCAGCAGTTCTCGGGGAAGGGAGTATAATTCACCCCTCCACTTT.

The chain joins TRBV20-1 to TRBJ2-5; no clear D. The CDR3 runs 8 residues. Germline V gene lookup returns CDR1 DFQATT and CDR2 SNEGSKA (reference sequence). CDR3 sequence reads: CSGETQYF. The CDR3 coding sequence is TGCAGCGGAGAGACCCAGTACTTC.

The genes are TRBV6-1 and TRBJ1-3; no clear D. The CDR3 sequence is 13 residues long. V was trimmed by 9 bases and J by 3 bases, leaving 12 bases between them. Looked up from germline, CDR1 is MNHNS and CDR2 is SASEGT. CDR3 in amino acids: CASLLNVGNTIYF. DNA of the CDR3: TGTGCCAGTCTCCTAAATGTTGGAAACACCATATATTTT.

V and J are TRBV7-2 and TRBJ1-5; 7 nucleotides agree with TRBD1. Trimming at V came to 3 bases and at J to 6 bases, leaving 8 bases not matched to a gene. The CDR3 totals 15 residues. Germline assignment: CDR1 SGHTA and CDR2 FQGNSA. The CDR3 bases are TGTGCCAGCAGCTTCGGGTCGACAGGGAGTCAGCCCCAGCATTTT. This codes for CASSFGSTGSQPQHF. The full variable domain, rest sourced from reference TRBV7-2 and TRBJ1-5, is GAGVSQSPSNKVTEKGKDVELRCDPISGHTALYWYRQSLGQGLEFLIYFQGNSAPDKSGLPSDRFSAERTGGSVSTLTIQRTQQEDSAVYLCASSFGSTGSQPQHFGDGTRLSIL.

This chain connects TRBV7-3 to TRBJ2-3; possibly TRBD2 for D (7 bases). The germline CDR1 and CDR2 sequences are SGHTA and FQGTGA. This CDR3 has 14 amino acids. The V end was cut by 2 bases, the J end by 9 bases, with 15 bases between. The CDR3 reads CASSLLGGAGTQYF. CDR3 nucleotide sequence: TGTGCCAGCAGCTTATTGGGGGGGGCCGGAACGCAGTATTTT.

This clone was observed once. The CDR3 nucleotides read TGTGCCAGCAGCGCTCGAGCCAAGCCTTTCGGAAACACCATATATTTT. Residues: CASSARAKPFGNTIYF. The V and J genes are TRBV21-1 and TRBJ1-3. TRBV21-1 is a documented pseudogene. This CDR3 region has 16 residues.

The CDR3 region has the DNA TGTGCCAGCAGGGACAGTGAAAAGTCCTACGAGCAGTACTTC. It yields the protein CASRDSEKSYEQYF. This chain connects TRBV5-4 to TRBJ2-7; tentatively, D is TRBD1 (6 bases). V lost 5 bases and J lost 1, with 13 bases in between. CDR1 and CDR2 (germline): SGHNT, YYREEE (reference sequence). The CDR3 consists of 14 residues.

The J gene is TRBJ1-2, the V gene TRBV18, with TRBD1 matching over 7 bases. The CDR3 is made up of 13 amino acids. The germline gives CDR1 KGHSH, CDR2 LQKENI. V dropped 3 bases and J dropped 6; count of bases not matched to a gene: 4. CDR3 DNA sequence: TGTGCCAGCTCACCCGGCAGGGGGAATGGCTACACCTTC. Amino acids: CASSPGRGNGYTF.

The chain has TRBV5-1 and TRBJ2-3; tentative D call: TRBD1 (6 bases). The CDR3 length is 14 residues. Trimming removed 4 bases from V and 2 bases from J, with 11 bases in between. The germline gives CDR1 SGHRS, CDR2 YFSETQ. The CDR3 loop reads CASSLGQLTDTQYF. The CDR3 DNA follows: TGCGCCAGCAGCCTTGGACAGCTCACAGATACGCAGTATTTT.

The chain links TRBV10-3 to TRBJ1-2, with D perhaps TRBD1 (6 bases). The germline V gene encodes CDR1 ENHRY and CDR2 SYGVKD. This CDR3 contains 16 residues. Trimming removed 0 bases from V and 9 bases from J, with 20 bases in between. The CDR3 loop is CAISESTRGATKSYTF. The CDR3 DNA sequence: TGTGCCATCAGTGAGTCGACTCGGGGGGCGACTAAGAGCTACACCTTC.

V is TRBV27 and J is TRBJ2-2; D unclear. V gave up 1 base and J gave up 5 bases, with 2 bases separating them. The CDR3 runs 12 residues. Germline V gene sequence: CDR1 MNHEY, CDR2 SMNVEV (reference sequence). CDR3 sequence reads: CASSLLTGELFF. The CDR3 region has the DNA TGTGCCAGCAGTTTATTAACCGGGGAGCTGTTTTTT.

The chain recombines TRBV7-9 with TRBJ2-7, with D tentatively TRBD1 (6 bases). Deletions cut 6 bases from V and 3 bases from J, with 12 bases between. CDR3 length: 13 residues. Germline CDR1 is SEHNR and CDR2 is FQNEAQ (reference sequence). DNA for the CDR3: TGTGCCAGCAGACGATCAGGGGTCTACGAGCAGTACTTC. Encoded protein: CASRRSGVYEQYF.

V gene TRBV19 combines with J gene TRBJ2-3, with D tentatively TRBD1 (5 bases). Trimming removed 6 bases at V and 2 bases at J, with 12 bases between. The CDR3 has 14 amino acids. CDR1 and CDR2 (germline): LNHDA, SQIVND (reference sequence). The CDR3 spells CASSYGHFTDTQYF. The CDR3 DNA reads as TGTGCCAGTAGCTATGGACATTTCACAGATACGCAGTATTTT.

This chain's CDR3 is CASRGTGEKLFF. CDR3 bases: TGTGCCAGCAGAGGTACCGGGGAAAAACTGTTTTTT. J is TRBJ1-4 and V is TRBV7-9; the D is unclear. Germline V CDR1 and CDR2: SEHNR, FQNEAQ (reference sequence). Deletions cut 6 bases from V and 8 bases from J, with 10 bases between. The CDR3 totals 12 residues.

The chain is built from TRBV5-1 and TRBJ2-1, with 11 bases aligning to TRBD2. Germline CDR1 is SGHRS and CDR2 is YFSETQ. The V and J ends lost 5 bases and 2 bases, in that order; junction bases with no gene match: 3. This CDR3 is 15 amino acids long. The CDR3 is CASRIAGGPYNEQFF. The DNA of the CDR3 is TGCGCCAGCAGGATAGCGGGGGGGCCCTACAATGAGCAGTTCTTC.

The chain couples TRBV7-3 to TRBJ2-3; 11 nucleotides agree with TRBD1. This CDR3 contains 14 residues. Germline V gene data show CDR1 as SGHTA and CDR2 as FQGTGA. The junction had 0 bases not matched to a gene; V was cut back by 2 bases and J by 5 bases. The CDR3 loop is CASSLGTGGDTQYF. DNA of the CDR3: TGTGCCAGCAGCTTAGGGACAGGGGGAGATACGCAGTATTTT.

The chain uses TRBV11-2 and TRBJ2-3, with TRBD1 matching over 7 bases. Germline V gene sequence: CDR1 SGHAT, CDR2 FQNNGV. This CDR3 has 15 amino acids. With V trimmed by 3 bases and J by 0 bases, 3 bases remained unmatched. CDR3 amino acids: CASSFRGSSTDTQYF. CDR3 coding DNA: TGTGCCAGCAGCTTCAGGGGGAGTAGCACAGATACGCAGTATTTT. Full variable domain (missing parts from reference TRBV11-2 and TRBJ2-3): EAGVAQSPRYKIIEKRQSVAFWCNPISGHATLYWYQQILGQGPKLLIQFQNNGVVDDSQLPKDRFSAERLKGVDSTLKIQPAKLEDSAVYLCASSFRGSSTDTQYFGPGTRLTVL.

J is TRBJ2-1 and V is TRBV6-6; 7 nucleotides agree with TRBD1. The CDR3 is made up of 14 amino acids. Germline V CDR1 and CDR2: MNHNY, SVGAGI (reference sequence). With V trimmed by 1 base and J by 5 bases, 2 bases remained unmatched. CDR3 residues: CASSYFDRDNEQFF. Here the CDR3 DNA reads TGTGCCAGCAGTTACTTCGACAGGGACAATGAGCAGTTCTTC.

This chain connects TRBV6-6 to TRBJ1-1; D gene uncertain. Germline V gives CDR1 MNHNY, CDR2 SVGAGI (reference sequence). The length of the CDR3 is 11 residues. V gave up 7 bases and J gave up 4 bases, with 7 bases separating them. Here the CDR3 reads CASIDFTEAFF. DNA for the CDR3: TGTGCCAGCATAGATTTCACTGAAGCTTTCTTT.

CDR3 sequence reads: CASSLIGDNQAFF. Written as DNA, the CDR3 is TGTGCCAGCAGCTTGATAGGGGATAATCAAGCTTTCTTT. The V and J genes are TRBV7-9 and TRBJ1-1, with D possibly matching TRBD1 (5 bases). Germline CDR1 reads SEHNR; CDR2 reads FQNEAQ (reference sequence). The CDR3 consists of 13 residues. V was shortened by 3 bases and J by 9 bases, with 14 bases between the two germline ends.